This entry features one T cell receptor beta chain sequence. No antigen is known for it. The sample is drawn from a study of cytomegalovirus exposure and HLA in healthy donors. Study findings and constraints: Rare TCR sequences predominated, though certain public TCRs were found in many donors.

Germline assignment: CDR1 SGHVS and CDR2 FNYEAQ. This CDR3 has 15 residues. V was cut by 2 bases and J by 0 bases, with 8 bases left in between. The data were produced by immunoSEQ multiplex PCR, yet TCRdb's version contains in-frame clones alone and is incomplete. The sample lists under 250,000 clones, less than 90% occurring once. The chain combines TRBV7-6 with TRBJ1-3; TRBD1 might be the D (5 bases). The sequenced material came from PBMCs. The sequence was obtained from a woman aged 18-29 years in good health and CMV-seronegative. The CDR3 loop reads CASSLSRDSGNTIYF. CDR3 nucleotide sequence: TGTGCCAGCAGCTTAAGCAGGGACTCTGGAAACACCATATATTTT.